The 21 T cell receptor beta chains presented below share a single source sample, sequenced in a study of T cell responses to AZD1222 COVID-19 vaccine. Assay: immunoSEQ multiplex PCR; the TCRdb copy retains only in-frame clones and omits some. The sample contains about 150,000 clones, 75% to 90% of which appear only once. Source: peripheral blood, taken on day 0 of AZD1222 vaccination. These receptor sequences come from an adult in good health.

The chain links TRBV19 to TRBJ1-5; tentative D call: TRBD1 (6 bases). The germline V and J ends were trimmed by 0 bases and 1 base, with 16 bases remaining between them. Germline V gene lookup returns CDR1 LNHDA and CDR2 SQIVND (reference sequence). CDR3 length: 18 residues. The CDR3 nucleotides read TGTGCCAGTAGTATAGAAACCCTATGGGGGCACAGCAATCAGCCCCAGCATTTT. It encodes CASSIETLWGHSNQPQHF.

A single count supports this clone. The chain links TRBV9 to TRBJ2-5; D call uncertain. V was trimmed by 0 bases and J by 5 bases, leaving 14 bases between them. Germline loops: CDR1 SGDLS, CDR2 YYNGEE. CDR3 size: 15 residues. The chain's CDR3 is CASSVGRTPGETQYF. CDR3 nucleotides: TGTGCCAGCAGCGTAGGTCGCACCCCTGGGGAGACCCAGTACTTC.

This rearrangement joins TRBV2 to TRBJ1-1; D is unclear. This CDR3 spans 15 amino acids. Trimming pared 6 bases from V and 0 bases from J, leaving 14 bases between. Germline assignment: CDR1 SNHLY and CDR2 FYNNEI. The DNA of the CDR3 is TGTGCCAGCAGATCCCATACAGCACTGAACACTGAAGCTTTCTTT. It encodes CASRSHTALNTEAFF.

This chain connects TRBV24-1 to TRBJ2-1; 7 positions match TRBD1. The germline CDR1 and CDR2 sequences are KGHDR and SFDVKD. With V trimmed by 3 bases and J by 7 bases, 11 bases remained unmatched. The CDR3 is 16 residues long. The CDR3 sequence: CATSDHRGPNKNEQFF. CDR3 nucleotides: TGTGCCACCAGTGATCACAGGGGCCCCAACAAAAATGAGCAGTTCTTC.

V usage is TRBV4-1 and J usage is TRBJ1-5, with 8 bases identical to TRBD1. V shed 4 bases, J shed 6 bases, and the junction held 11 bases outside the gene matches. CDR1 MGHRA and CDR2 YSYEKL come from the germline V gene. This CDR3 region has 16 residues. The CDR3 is CASSPLGDTGGQPQHF. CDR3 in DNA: TGCGCCAGCAGCCCCCTAGGGGATACAGGGGGTCAGCCCCAGCATTTT.

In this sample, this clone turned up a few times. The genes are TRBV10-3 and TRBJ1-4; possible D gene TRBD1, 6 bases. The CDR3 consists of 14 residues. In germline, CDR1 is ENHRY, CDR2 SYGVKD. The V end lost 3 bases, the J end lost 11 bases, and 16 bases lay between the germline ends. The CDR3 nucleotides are TGTGCCATCAGTGAAAGTGTGGCCCAGGGGAAACTGTTTTTT. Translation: CAISESVAQGKLFF.

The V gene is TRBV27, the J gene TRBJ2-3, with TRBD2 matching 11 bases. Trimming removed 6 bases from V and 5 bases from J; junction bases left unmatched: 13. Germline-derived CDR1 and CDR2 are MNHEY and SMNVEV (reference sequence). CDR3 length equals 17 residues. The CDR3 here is CASSPYSGGAVGDTQYF. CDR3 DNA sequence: TGTGCCAGCAGCCCCTATAGCGGGGGGGCAGTGGGAGATACGCAGTATTTT.

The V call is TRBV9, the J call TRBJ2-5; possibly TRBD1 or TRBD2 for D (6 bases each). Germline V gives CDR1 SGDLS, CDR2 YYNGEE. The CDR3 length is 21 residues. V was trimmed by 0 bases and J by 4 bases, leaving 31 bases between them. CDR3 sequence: CASSVGRWGAGQGTFRETQYF. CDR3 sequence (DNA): TGTGCCAGCAGCGTAGGACGGTGGGGGGCAGGGCAGGGGACCTTTAGAGAGACCCAGTACTTC.

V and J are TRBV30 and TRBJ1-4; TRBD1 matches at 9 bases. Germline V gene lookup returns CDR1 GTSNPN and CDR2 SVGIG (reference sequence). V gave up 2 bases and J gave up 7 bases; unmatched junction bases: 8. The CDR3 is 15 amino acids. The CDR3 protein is CAWSFPGQGSEKLFF. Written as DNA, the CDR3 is TGTGCCTGGAGTTTCCCGGGACAGGGAAGTGAAAAACTGTTTTTT.

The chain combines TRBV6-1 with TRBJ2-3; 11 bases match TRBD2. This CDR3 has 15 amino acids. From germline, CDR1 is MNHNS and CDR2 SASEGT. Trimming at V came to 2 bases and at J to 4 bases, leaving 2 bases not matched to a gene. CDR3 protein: CASSEFSGGADTQYF. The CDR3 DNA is TGTGCCAGCAGTGAATTTAGCGGGGGGGCAGATACGCAGTATTTT.

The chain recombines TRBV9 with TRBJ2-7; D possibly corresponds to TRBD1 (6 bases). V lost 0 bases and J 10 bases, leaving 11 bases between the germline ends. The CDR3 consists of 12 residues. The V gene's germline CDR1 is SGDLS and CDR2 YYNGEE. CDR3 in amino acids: CASSVAGGLQYV. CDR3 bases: TGTGCCAGCAGCGTAGCTGGGGGCCTCCAGTACGTC.

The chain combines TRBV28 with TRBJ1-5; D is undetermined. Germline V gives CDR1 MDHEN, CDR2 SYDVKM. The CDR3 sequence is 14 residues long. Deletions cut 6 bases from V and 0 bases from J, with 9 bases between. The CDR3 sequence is CASRRSNSNQPQHF. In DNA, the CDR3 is TGTGCCAGCAGGCGCAGTAATAGCAATCAGCCCCAGCATTTT.

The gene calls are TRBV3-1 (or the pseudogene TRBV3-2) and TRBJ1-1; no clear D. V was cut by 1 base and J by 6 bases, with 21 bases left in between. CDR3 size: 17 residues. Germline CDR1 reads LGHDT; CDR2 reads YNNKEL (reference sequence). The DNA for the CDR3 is TGTGCCAGCAGCCAAGTTTTTAAGCCGGGTGGGTACGCTGAAGCTTTCTTT. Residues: CASSQVFKPGGYAEAFF.

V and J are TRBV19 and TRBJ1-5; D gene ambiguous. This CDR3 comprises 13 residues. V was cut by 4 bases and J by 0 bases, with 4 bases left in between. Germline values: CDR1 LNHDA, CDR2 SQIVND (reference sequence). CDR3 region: CASSTHSNQPQHF. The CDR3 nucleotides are TGTGCCAGTAGTACCCATAGCAATCAGCCCCAGCATTTT.

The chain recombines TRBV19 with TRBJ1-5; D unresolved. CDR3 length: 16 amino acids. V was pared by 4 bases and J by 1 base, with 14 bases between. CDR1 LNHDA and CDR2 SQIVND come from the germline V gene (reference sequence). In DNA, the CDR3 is TGTGCCAGTAGTACCCCAGGCGGCCAGAGCAATCAGCCCCAGCATTTT. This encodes CASSTPGGQSNQPQHF.

Here the CDR3 reads CASSLVVSFQETQYF. In DNA, the CDR3 is TGTGCCAGCAGCTTGGTGGTCAGCTTCCAAGAGACCCAGTACTTC. The rearrangement links TRBV5-8 to TRBJ2-5; D gene unclear. Trimming took 0 bases from V and 1 from J, leaving 10 bases between them. Germline CDR1 and CDR2: SGHTS and YDEGEE. The CDR3 contains 15 residues.

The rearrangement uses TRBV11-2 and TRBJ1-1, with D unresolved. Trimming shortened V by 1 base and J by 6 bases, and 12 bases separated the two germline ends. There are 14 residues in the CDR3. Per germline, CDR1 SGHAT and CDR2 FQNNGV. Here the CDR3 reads CASSLVGGVAEAFF. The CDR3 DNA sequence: TGTGCCAGCAGCTTAGTTGGCGGAGTCGCTGAAGCTTTCTTT.

CDR3: CATTAGVGSPLHF. As DNA, the CDR3 is TGTGCCACAACGGCCGGGGTAGGTTCACCCCTCCACTTT. The gene calls are TRBV15 and TRBJ1-6; D remains ambiguous. Germline V gene lookup returns CDR1 LNHNV and CDR2 YYDKDF (reference sequence). CDR3 length equals 13 residues. V lost 9 bases and J lost 9, with 15 bases in between.

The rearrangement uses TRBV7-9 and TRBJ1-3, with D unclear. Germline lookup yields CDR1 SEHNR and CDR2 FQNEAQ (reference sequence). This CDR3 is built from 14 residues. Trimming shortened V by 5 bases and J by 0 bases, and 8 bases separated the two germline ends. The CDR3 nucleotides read TGTGCCAGCAGCCTGCTGGACTCTGGAAACACCATATATTTT. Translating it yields CASSLLDSGNTIYF.

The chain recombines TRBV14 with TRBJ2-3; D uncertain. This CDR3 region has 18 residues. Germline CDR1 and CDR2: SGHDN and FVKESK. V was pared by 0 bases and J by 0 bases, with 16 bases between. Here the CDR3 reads CASSQDITHWSSTDTQYF. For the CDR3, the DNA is TGTGCCAGCAGCCAAGATATAACCCATTGGAGTAGCACAGATACGCAGTATTTT.

The CDR3 sequence is CASSGGSYEQYF. The CDR3 DNA sequence: TGCGCCTCCAGCGGGGGGTCCTACGAGCAGTACTTC. The rearrangement uses TRBV4-3 and TRBJ2-7; 9 bases fit TRBD2. The V segment lost 11 bases and the J segment 1 base; nucleotides outside the gene matches: 3. The germline V gene encodes CDR1 LGHNA and CDR2 YSLEER. The length of the CDR3 is 12 residues.